This entry features one T cell receptor (beta chain) sequence. The antigen it recognizes is unknown. No clone much larger than this one lies a single base away; base qualities are absent. The data belong to a study of technical replicates of blood from a handful of donors (dated by TCRdb to about 2017). V loses 4 bases at its end and J loses 8 bases; junction bases beyond the gene matches: 10. Looking up the germline V gene (reference sequence) yields CDR1 SGHAT and CDR2 FQDESV. The CDR3 runs 15 residues from the cysteine to the phenylalanine. Of the read, only the CDR3 DNA is kept; its 45 bases are in frame from base 1. The library was prepared using the immunoSEQ multiplex PCR assay. In TCRdb, the immuneACCESS table is reduced to in-frame sequences with V and J assigned. These tables do not hold every clone; where another copy was compared, an unresolved V gene accounts for under half, and the others remain unexplained. Within this sample are tens of thousands of clones, with approximately 95% of them counted one time only. In total, the top ten clones hold 0.26% of the sample.

The chain uses TRBV11-1 and TRBJ1-2; 10 junctional bases match TRBD1. Specimen: T cells isolated from PBMCs. The receptor's source is a human donor in good health. The CDR3 amino acid sequence is: CASSSDLDRGTGYTF. Here is the DNA: TGTGCCAGCAGCTCGGATCTGGACAGGGGGACCGGCTACACCTTC.